The rows below give T cell receptor beta chains drawn from one sample of a study of cytomegalovirus exposure and HLA in healthy donors. Measured with immunoSEQ multiplex PCR; TCRdb has only the in-frame clones, and not every one. The sample shows approximately 150,000 clones, about two thirds of them seen only once. What was sequenced was PBMCs. The receptors here all came from a man between 60 and 70 years old in good health and CMV-seronegative. Each CDR3 is given without its conserved first and last residue.

V gene,J gene,CDR3 protein
TRBV7-8,TRBJ2-3,ASSFPTSGSTDTQY
TRBV5-4,TRBJ2-3,ASSAGTSGSTDTQY
TRBV9,TRBJ1-5,ASSVAQGQGPQH
TRBV6-1,TRBJ2-7,ASSAGLAGGLPYEQY
TRBV28,TRBJ2-7,ASSLTSGRLGEQY
TRBV27,TRBJ1-5,ASSVRGGQPQH
TRBV28,TRBJ2-5,ASSWTSGQETQY
TRBV28,TRBJ1-6,ASSLGNNSPLH
TRBV28,TRBJ2-1,ASSSVTSGNEQF
TRBV19,TRBJ1-5,ASSITWQGNQPQH
TRBV28,TRBJ1-1,ASIPGGYTEAF
TRBV7-2,TRBJ1-3,ASSFYGGTGAGNTIY
TRBV7-2,TRBJ2-7,ASSLVGQDSYEQY
TRBV18,TRBJ1-5,ASSPGQNSNQPQH
TRBV6-1,TRBJ2-7,ASSDPAGYSYEQY
TRBV28,TRBJ2-6,ASSYPGAGANVLT
TRBV6-6,TRBJ1-1,ASSYSEGATEAF
TRBV7-7,TRBJ2-2,ASSLGTTTGELF
TRBV28,TRBJ1-4,ASRFYATNEKLF
TRBV29-1,NA,SAGAGSYEQY
TRBV6-5,TRBJ1-5,ASSSGTGEWDQPQH
TRBV27,TRBJ1-2,ASSLNRDRDIYGYT
TRBV7-3,TRBJ2-3,ASSLLAGFTDTQY
TRBV5-6,TRBJ2-5,ASSSGGSLGETQY
TRBV18,TRBJ2-7,ASSPGTGSTYSYEQY
TRBV4-2,TRBJ1-1,ASSQDLGQGQGVRTEAF